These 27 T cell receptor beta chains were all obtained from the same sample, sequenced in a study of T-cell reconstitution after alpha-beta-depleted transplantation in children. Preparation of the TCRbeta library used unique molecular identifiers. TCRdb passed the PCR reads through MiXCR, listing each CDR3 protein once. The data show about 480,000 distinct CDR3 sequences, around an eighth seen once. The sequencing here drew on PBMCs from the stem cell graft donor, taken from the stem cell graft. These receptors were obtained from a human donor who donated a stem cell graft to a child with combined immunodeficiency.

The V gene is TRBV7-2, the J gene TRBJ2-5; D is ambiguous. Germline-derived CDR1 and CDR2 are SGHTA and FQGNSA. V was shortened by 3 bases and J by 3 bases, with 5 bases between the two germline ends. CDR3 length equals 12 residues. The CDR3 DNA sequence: TGTGCCAGCAGCTTCAGTGAAGAGACCCAGTACTTC. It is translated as CASSFSEETQYF.

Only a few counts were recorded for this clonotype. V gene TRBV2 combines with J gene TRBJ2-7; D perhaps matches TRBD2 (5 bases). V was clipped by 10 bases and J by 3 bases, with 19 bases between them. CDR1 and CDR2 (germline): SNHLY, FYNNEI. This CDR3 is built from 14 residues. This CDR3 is CATKEGDHYYEQYF. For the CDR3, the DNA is TGTGCCACCAAAGAGGGAGACCATTACTACGAGCAGTACTTC.

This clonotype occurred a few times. The CDR3 protein is CASSRGRANTGELFF. The CDR3 nucleotides read TGTGCCAGTAGTAGGGGCAGGGCGAACACCGGGGAGCTGTTTTTT. V and J are TRBV19 and TRBJ2-2; a possible D gene is TRBD1 (5 bases). CDR3 length: 15 residues. In germline, CDR1 is LNHDA, CDR2 SQIVND (reference sequence). V lost 4 bases and J lost 0, with 9 bases in between.

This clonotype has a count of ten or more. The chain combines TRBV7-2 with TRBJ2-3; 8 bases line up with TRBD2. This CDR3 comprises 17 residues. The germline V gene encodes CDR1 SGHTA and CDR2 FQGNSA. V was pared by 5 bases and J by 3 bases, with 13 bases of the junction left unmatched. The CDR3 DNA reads TGTGCCAGCAGCCTCCCCTTGGGGGGCGGGAGGACAGATACGCAGTATTTT. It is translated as CASSLPLGGGRTDTQYF.

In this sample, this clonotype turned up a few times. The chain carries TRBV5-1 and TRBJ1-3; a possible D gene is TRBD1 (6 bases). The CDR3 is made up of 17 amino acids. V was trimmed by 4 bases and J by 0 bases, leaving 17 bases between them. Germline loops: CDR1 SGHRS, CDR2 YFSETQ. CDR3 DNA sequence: TGCGCCAGCAGCCGCCGGACAGTGTCCTCCTCTGGAAACACCATATATTTT. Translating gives CASSRRTVSSSGNTIYF.

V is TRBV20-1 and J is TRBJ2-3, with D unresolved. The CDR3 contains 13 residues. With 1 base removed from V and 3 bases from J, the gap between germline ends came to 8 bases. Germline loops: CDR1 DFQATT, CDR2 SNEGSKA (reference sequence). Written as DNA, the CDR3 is TGCAGTGCTAGAGGATCGAGTACAGATACGCAGTATTTT. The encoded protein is CSARGSSTDTQYF.

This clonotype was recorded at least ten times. CDR3 DNA sequence: TGTGCCAGCAGCTCTACAGGGGACCTATATAATTCACCCCTCCACTTT. It codes for CASSSTGDLYNSPLHF. The V call is TRBV12-3 or TRBV12-4, the J call TRBJ1-6; 7 bases fit TRBD1. Germline trimming cut 6 bases from V and 4 bases from J; bases unmatched to any gene: 9. CDR3 length: 16 residues.

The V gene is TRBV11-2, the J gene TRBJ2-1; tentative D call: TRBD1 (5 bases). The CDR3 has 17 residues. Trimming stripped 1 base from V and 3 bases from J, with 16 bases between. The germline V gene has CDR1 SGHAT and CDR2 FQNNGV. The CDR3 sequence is CASSLVRGRTSYNEQFF. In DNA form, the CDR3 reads TGTGCCAGCAGCTTAGTAAGGGGTCGGACAAGCTACAATGAGCAGTTCTTC.

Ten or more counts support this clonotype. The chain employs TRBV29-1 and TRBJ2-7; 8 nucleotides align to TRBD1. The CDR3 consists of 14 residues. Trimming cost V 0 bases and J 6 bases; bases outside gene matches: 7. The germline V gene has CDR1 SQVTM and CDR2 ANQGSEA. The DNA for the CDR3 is TGCAGCGTTGAAGATCGCCCAGGGGGCGGCGAGCAGTACTTC. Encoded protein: CSVEDRPGGGEQYF.

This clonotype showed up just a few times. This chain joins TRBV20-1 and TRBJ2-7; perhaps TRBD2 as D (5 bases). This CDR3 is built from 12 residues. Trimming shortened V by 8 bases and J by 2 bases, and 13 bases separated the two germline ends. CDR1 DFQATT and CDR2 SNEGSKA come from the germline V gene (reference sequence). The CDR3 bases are TGCAGTATAGCGAGTGTCCCCTACGAGCAGTACTTC. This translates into CSIASVPYEQYF.

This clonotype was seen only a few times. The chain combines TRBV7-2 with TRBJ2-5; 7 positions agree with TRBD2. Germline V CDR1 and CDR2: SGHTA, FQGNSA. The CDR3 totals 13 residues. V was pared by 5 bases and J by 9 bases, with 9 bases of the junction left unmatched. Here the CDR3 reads CASSAGLPGAQYF. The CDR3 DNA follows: TGTGCCAGCAGCGCGGGACTACCGGGGGCCCAGTACTTC.

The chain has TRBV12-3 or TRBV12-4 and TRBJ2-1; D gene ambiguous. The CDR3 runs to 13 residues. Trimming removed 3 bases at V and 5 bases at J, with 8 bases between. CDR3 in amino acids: CASSFGVHNEQFF. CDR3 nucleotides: TGTGCCAGCAGTTTTGGGGTACACAATGAGCAGTTCTTC.

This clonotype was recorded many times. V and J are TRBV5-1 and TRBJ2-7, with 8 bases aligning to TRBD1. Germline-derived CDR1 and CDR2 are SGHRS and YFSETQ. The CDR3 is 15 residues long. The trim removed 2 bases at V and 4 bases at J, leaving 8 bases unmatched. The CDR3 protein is CASSFGQGAVYEQYF. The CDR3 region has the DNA TGCGCCAGCAGCTTTGGTCAGGGGGCTGTTTACGAGCAGTACTTC.

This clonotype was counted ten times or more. The CDR3 bases are TGTGCCAGCAGCCACAGGCGGTATGGCTACACCTTC. Amino acids: CASSHRRYGYTF. The rearrangement links TRBV7-2 to TRBJ1-2, with D maybe TRBD1 (5 bases). This CDR3 has 12 amino acids. The V end lost 5 bases, the J end lost 5 bases, and 9 bases lay between the germline ends. Per germline, CDR1 SGHTA and CDR2 FQGNSA. Full variable domain (missing parts from reference TRBV7-2 and TRBJ1-2): GAGVSQSPSNKVTEKGKDVELRCDPISGHTALYWYRQSLGQGLEFLIYFQGNSAPDKSGLPSDRFSAERTGGSVSTLTIQRTQQEDSAVYLCASSHRRYGYTFGSGTRLTVV.

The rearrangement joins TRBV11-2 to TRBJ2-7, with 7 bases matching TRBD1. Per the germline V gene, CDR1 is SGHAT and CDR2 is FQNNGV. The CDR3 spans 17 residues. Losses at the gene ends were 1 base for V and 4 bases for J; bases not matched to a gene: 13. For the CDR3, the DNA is TGTGCCAGCAGCTTAGGACGGGACAGATCTCCAAGGTACGAGCAGTACTTC. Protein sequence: CASSLGRDRSPRYEQYF.

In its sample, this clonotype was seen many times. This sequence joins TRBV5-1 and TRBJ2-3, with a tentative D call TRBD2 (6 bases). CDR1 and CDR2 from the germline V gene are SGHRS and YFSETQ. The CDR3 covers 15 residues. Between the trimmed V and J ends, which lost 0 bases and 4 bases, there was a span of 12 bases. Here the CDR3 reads CASSLVVREADTQYF. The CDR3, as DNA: TGCGCCAGCAGCTTGGTTGTAAGGGAGGCAGATACGCAGTATTTT.

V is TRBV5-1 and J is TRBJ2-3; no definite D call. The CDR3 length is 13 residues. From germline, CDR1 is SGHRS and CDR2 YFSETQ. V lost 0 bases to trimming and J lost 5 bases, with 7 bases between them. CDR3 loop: CASSLEREDTQYF. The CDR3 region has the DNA TGCGCCAGCAGCTTGGAACGAGAAGATACGCAGTATTTT.

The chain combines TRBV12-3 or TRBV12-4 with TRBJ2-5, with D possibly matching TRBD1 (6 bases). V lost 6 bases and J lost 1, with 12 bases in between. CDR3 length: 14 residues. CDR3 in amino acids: CASSLGHFQETQYF. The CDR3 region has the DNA TGTGCCAGCAGCCTGGGACACTTCCAAGAGACCCAGTACTTC.

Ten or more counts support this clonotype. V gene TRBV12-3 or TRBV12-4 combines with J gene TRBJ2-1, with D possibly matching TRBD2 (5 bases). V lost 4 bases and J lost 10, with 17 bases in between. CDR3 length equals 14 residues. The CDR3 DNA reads TGTGCCAGCAGTTCGCGGACGCAACCGGGGGAGCAGTTCTTC. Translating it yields CASSSRTQPGEQFF.

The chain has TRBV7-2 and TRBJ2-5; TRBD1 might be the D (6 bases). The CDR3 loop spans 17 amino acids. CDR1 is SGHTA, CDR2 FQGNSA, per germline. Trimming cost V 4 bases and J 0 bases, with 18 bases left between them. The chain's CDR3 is CASSSYLYRDNQETQYF. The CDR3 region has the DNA TGTGCCAGCAGCTCTTACCTCTACCGGGACAACCAAGAGACCCAGTACTTC.

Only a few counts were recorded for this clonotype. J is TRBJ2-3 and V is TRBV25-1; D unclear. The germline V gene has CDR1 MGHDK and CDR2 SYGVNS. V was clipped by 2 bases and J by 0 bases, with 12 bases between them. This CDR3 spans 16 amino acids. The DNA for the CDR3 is TGTGCCAGCAGTGAAAGCAGCCGGTCGAGCACAGATACGCAGTATTTT. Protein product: CASSESSRSSTDTQYF.

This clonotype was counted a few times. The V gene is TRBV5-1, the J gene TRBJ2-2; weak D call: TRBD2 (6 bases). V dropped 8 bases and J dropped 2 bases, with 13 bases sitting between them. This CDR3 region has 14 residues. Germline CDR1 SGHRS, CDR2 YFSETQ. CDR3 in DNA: TGCGCCAGTACGGGACTTCCAAACACCGGGGAGCTGTTTTTT. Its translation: CASTGLPNTGELFF.

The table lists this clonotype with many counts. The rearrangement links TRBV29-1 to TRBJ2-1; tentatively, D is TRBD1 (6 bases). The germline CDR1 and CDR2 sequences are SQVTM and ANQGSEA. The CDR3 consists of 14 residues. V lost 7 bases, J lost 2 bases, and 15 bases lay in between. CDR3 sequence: CSAPGQITYNEQFF. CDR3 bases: TGCAGCGCCCCCGGACAGATTACCTACAATGAGCAGTTCTTC.

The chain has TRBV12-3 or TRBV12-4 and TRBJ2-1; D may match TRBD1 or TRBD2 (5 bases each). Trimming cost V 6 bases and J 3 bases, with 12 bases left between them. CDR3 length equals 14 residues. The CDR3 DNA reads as TGTGCCAGCAGCACCGGGACCCACTACAATGAGCAGTTCTTC. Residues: CASSTGTHYNEQFF.

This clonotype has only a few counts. The chain's CDR3 is CASSYSGASQPQHF. The CDR3 DNA is TGTGCCAGCAGTTACTCAGGGGCCAGTCAGCCCCAGCATTTT. The chain has TRBV6-5 and TRBJ1-5, with TRBD1 as a possible D gene (5 bases). The CDR3 runs to 14 residues. The germline V gene has CDR1 MNHEY and CDR2 SVGAGI. V lost 0 bases and J 6 bases, leaving 9 bases between the germline ends.

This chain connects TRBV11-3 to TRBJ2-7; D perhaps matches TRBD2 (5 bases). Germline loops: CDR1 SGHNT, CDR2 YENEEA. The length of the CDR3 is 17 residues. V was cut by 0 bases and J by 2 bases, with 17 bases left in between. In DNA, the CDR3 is TGTGCCAGCAGCTTAGACGGGCCGGAGGTCCTAACCTACGAGCAGTACTTC. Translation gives CASSLDGPEVLTYEQYF.

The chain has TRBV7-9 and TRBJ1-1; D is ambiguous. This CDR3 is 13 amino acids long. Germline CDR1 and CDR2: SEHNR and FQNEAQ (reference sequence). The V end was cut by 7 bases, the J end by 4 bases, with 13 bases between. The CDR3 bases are TGTGCCAGCACCCCAGGAGGGATCACTGAAGCTTTCTTT. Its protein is CASTPGGITEAFF.